This T cell receptor (beta chain) was identified in a study of beta chain features in type 1 diabetes. Whole-study findings and limits: Compared with healthy donors, patients appeared to share more similar naive, central memory and regulatory TCRB repertoires.

Since all of the isolated RNA was reverse transcribed, expressed TCRB transcripts were what got sequenced. Libraries were prepared by immunoSEQ multiplex PCR; TCRdb keeps only in-frame clonotypes and omits some of them. The sample records around 240,000 clones, about 63% being singletons. The CDR3 is 12 residues long. Germline V gene data show CDR1 as LNHNV and CDR2 as YYDKDF (reference sequence). Trimming left V 1 base short and J 6 bases short, with 7 bases between. For this clone: The antigen is unknown.

This chain connects TRBV15 to TRBJ2-7; no reliable D call. The sample was naive CD4+ T cells from blood. The clonotype was recovered from a man between 25 and 39 years old in good health. The CDR3 reads CATSRVDSEQYF. The CDR3 coding sequence is TGTGCCACCAGCAGAGTTGACTCCGAGCAGTACTTC.